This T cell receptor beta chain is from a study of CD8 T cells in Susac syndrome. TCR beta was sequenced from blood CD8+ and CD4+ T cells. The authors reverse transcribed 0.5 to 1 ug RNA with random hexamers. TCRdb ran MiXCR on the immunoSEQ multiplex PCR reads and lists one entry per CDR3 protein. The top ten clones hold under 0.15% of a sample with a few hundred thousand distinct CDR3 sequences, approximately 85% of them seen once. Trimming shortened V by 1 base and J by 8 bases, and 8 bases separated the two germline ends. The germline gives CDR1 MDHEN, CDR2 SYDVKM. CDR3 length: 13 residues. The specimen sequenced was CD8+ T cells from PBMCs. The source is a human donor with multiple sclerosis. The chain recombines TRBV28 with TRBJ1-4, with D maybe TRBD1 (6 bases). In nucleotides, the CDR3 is TGTGCCAGCAGTTTATATCAGGGGGAAAAACTGTTTTTT. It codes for CASSLYQGEKLFF.